Reported below is one T cell receptor beta chain. Produced via immunoSEQ multiplex PCR; TCRdb's table is partial and in-frame only. The sample carries 330,000 or so clones, roughly 90% recorded once. The treatment here: approximately 18 received Ad26.COV2.S at low or high dose, single or two shots; about five received placebo; per-sample allocation not given. The samples date from day 63 after the first vaccine or placebo injection. The data are from a study of Ad26.COV2.S vaccination and SARS-CoV-2 variants. The germline gives CDR1 LNHDA, CDR2 SQIVND (reference sequence). The CDR3 covers 13 residues. Trimming took off 5 bases at V and 4 bases at J, with 11 bases between the two ends.

This specimen consisted of peripheral blood, obtained in a trial of Ad26.COV2.S vaccine versus placebo. This sequence joins TRBV19 and TRBJ2-5; tentative D call: TRBD2 (6 bases). This TCR was recovered from a person aged 18-65 years who received the Ad26.COV2.S COVID-19 vaccine or a placebo. This chain's CDR3 is CASSLGEAETQYF. For the CDR3, the DNA is TGTGCCAGTAGTCTAGGGGAGGCAGAGACCCAGTACTTC.